The next 3 T cell receptor beta chains were all read from a single sample in a study of T-cell memory formation after mild COVID-19. TCRdb ran MiXCR on the 5' RACE reads and lists one entry per CDR3 protein. Of more than 80,000 distinct CDR3 sequences listed, 9.5% to 15% are singletons. Material for sequencing was PBMCs or a T cell subset sorted from them (not recorded which). The receptors stem from an adult woman who had mild COVID-19 (a few samples of this study predate the infection). Cell type and time point are not known.

The CDR3 protein is CSARDLGLDNSPLHF. CDR3 nucleotides: TGCAGTGCTAGAGATCTAGGCTTGGATAATTCACCCCTCCACTTT. V gene TRBV20-1 combines with J gene TRBJ1-6, with D uncertain. The V gene lost 0 bases and the J gene lost 5 bases, with 11 bases spanning the gap. The germline gives CDR1 DFQATT, CDR2 SNEGSKA (reference sequence). The CDR3 is 15 amino acids.

The table lists this clonotype with many counts. The chain combines TRBV4-1 with TRBJ2-3; 9 nucleotides align to TRBD1. CDR3 length: 16 residues. The germline V gene encodes CDR1 MGHRA and CDR2 YSYEKL. J lost 3 bases, V lost 2 bases, and 6 bases had no gene match. Here the CDR3 DNA reads TGCGCCAGCAGCCAATTGACAGGGGGAGTAACAGATACGCAGTATTTT. It specifies CASSQLTGGVTDTQYF.

V usage is TRBV3-1 and J usage is TRBJ1-3; no clear D. The germline gives CDR1 LGHDT, CDR2 YNNKEL (reference sequence). This CDR3 region has 14 residues. V dropped 3 bases and J dropped 11 bases, with 17 bases sitting between them. The CDR3: CASSQDLPGLPIYF. The CDR3 nucleotides read TGTGCCAGCAGCCAGGACTTACCTGGACTCCCCATATATTTT.